One and the same sample provided the 28 T cell receptor beta chains below, sequenced in a study of cytomegalovirus exposure and HLA in healthy donors. The PCR contained 60 Vbeta and 13 Jbeta primers. Some clones are missing from TCRdb's copy, which holds only in-frame ones; the method was immunoSEQ multiplex PCR. The table shows about 160,000 clones, with over 70% occurring only once. Specimen: PBMCs. The receptors shown here come from a woman aged 45-65 years in good health and CMV-seropositive.

The CDR3 here is CASSYIQGTEAFF. Here the CDR3 DNA reads TGTGCCAGCAGCTACATACAGGGCACTGAAGCTTTCTTT. The chain uses TRBV11-2 and TRBJ1-1, with D perhaps matching TRBD1 (6 bases). The germline V and J ends were trimmed by 4 bases and 4 bases, with 10 bases remaining between them. Germline V CDR1 and CDR2: SGHAT, FQNNGV. The CDR3 spans 13 residues.

This clone was seen a few times. The chain has TRBV7-2 and TRBJ2-2; D is perhaps TRBD1 (5 bases). Germline assignment: CDR1 SGHTA and CDR2 FQGNSA. The V end lost 5 bases, the J end lost 1 base, and 8 bases lay between the germline ends. The CDR3 spans 14 residues. The DNA of the CDR3 is TGTGCCAGCAGCGCGACAGTGAACACCGGGGAGCTGTTTTTT. Translated, it gives CASSATVNTGELFF.

The chain uses TRBV11-1 and TRBJ2-1, with 7 bases identical to TRBD1. CDR3 length equals 15 residues. The germline V gene has CDR1 SGHAT and CDR2 FQDESV (reference sequence). J gave up 2 bases and V 5 bases, and 6 bases lay outside the gene matches. Written as DNA, the CDR3 is TGTGCCAGCAGCAACGGACAGGCCCCCTACAATGAGCAGTTCTTC. Protein product: CASSNGQAPYNEQFF.

The CDR3 nucleotides read TGTGCCAGCAGATTTAATCACTTGAACACTGAAGCTTTCTTT. It translates to CASRFNHLNTEAFF. This chain uses TRBV2 with TRBJ1-1; D is ambiguous. CDR1 is SNHLY and CDR2 is FYNNEI in the germline V gene. V dropped 6 bases and J dropped 0 bases, with 11 bases sitting between them. The CDR3 is 14 residues long.

This chain joins TRBV2 and TRBJ1-1; D remains ambiguous. With 8 bases removed from V and 1 base from J, the gap between germline ends came to 11 bases. This CDR3 has 13 residues. Germline V gene data show CDR1 as SNHLY and CDR2 as FYNNEI. The CDR3 reads CASCGERNTEAFF. CDR3 nucleotides: TGTGCCAGCTGCGGGGAGCGGAACACTGAAGCTTTCTTT. Combining the CDR3 with reference TRBV2 and TRBJ1-1 gives the whole variable domain EPEVTQTPSHQVTQMGQEVILRCVPISNHLYFYWYRQILGQKVEFLVSFYNNEISEKSEIFDDQFSVERPDGSNFTLKIRSTKLEDSAMYFCASCGERNTEAFFGQGTRLTVV.

The chain links TRBV15 to TRBJ1-6, with D possibly being TRBD1 (6 bases). The CDR3 runs to 14 residues. Germline V lookup: CDR1 LNHNV, CDR2 YYDKDF (reference sequence). V was clipped by 6 bases and J by 3 bases, with 9 bases between them. The CDR3 region is CATRRGHYNSPLHF. The CDR3 region has the DNA TGTGCCACCAGACGGGGACACTATAATTCACCCCTCCACTTT.

V and J are TRBV9 and TRBJ2-3; 8 positions match TRBD2. Germline values: CDR1 SGDLS, CDR2 YYNGEE. This CDR3 has 16 residues. The V segment lost 0 bases and the J segment 3 bases; nucleotides outside the gene matches: 6. The CDR3 loop reads CASSVDLRGATDTQYF. The CDR3 nucleotides read TGTGCCAGCAGCGTAGATCTGCGGGGGGCGACAGATACGCAGTATTTT.

This clone has a handful of counts. V usage is TRBV13 and J usage is TRBJ1-3; D unresolved. The CDR3 is made up of 14 amino acids. Trimming took 0 bases from V and 4 from J, leaving 7 bases between them. CDR1 is PRHDT and CDR2 is FYEKMQ in the germline V gene (reference sequence). The CDR3 DNA follows: TGTGCCAGCAGCTTAGGGAAAGCCGGAAACACCATATATTTT. Its translation is CASSLGKAGNTIYF.

The count of this clone is one. CDR3 amino acids: CASSGQGEEQYF. The DNA of the CDR3 is TGTGCCAGCAGTGGGCAGGGGGAAGAGCAGTACTTC. The J gene is TRBJ2-7, the V gene TRBV2; 7 bases fit TRBD1. Germline CDR1 reads SNHLY; CDR2 reads FYNNEI. The CDR3 runs 12 residues. With V trimmed by 4 bases and J by 7 bases, 4 bases remained unmatched. The full variable domain, in which reference TRBV2 and TRBJ2-7 provide the parts outside the CDR3, is EPEVTQTPSHQVTQMGQEVILRCVPISNHLYFYWYRQILGQKVEFLVSFYNNEISEKSEIFDDQFSVERPDGSNFTLKIRSTKLEDSAMYFCASSGQGEEQYFGPGTRLTVT.

The chain combines TRBV10-1 with TRBJ2-1; perhaps TRBD1 as D (6 bases). Germline V gives CDR1 WNHNN, CDR2 SYGVQD (reference sequence). With 5 bases removed from V and 9 bases from J, the gap between germline ends came to 14 bases. The CDR3 runs to 13 residues. DNA of the CDR3: TGCGCCAGCAGTATTACAGGGAGCGCTGAGCAGTTCTTC. The encoded protein is CASSITGSAEQFF.

This clone was detected once. The gene calls are TRBV25-1 and TRBJ1-5, with 9 bases identical to TRBD1. Germline assignment: CDR1 MGHDK and CDR2 SYGVNS. The trim removed 8 bases at V and 2 bases at J, leaving 4 bases unmatched. The length of the CDR3 is 14 residues. The DNA for the CDR3 is TGTGCCAGCGCCACAGGGGGCGGCAATCAGCCCCAGCATTTT. It encodes CASATGGGNQPQHF.

The chain employs TRBV10-3 and TRBJ1-1, with 8 positions matching TRBD1. The V gene's germline CDR1 is ENHRY and CDR2 SYGVKD. V was pared by 7 bases and J by 3 bases, with 7 bases of the junction left unmatched. The CDR3 contains 14 residues. This CDR3 is CAINIRGLYTEAFF. The CDR3 DNA reads as TGTGCCATCAATATCAGGGGGCTGTACACTGAAGCTTTCTTT.

The V call is TRBV6-6, the J call TRBJ1-1; the D is unclear. CDR3 length: 13 amino acids. V dropped 5 bases and J dropped 5 bases, with 12 bases sitting between them. The germline gives CDR1 MNHNY, CDR2 SVGAGI (reference sequence). The DNA for the CDR3 is TGTGCCAGCAGTGCGCTAGAGAAAACTGAAGCTTTCTTT. Translation: CASSALEKTEAFF.

V gene TRBV7-9 combines with J gene TRBJ1-2; D might be TRBD1 (5 bases). The length of the CDR3 is 15 residues. The germline V and J ends were trimmed by 5 bases and 5 bases, with 18 bases remaining between them. Germline V lookup: CDR1 SEHNR, CDR2 FQNEAQ (reference sequence). As DNA, the CDR3 is TGTGCCAGCAGCCGACCTGGCACAGGTTCTTATGGCTACACCTTC. This encodes CASSRPGTGSYGYTF.

The V gene is TRBV5-8, the J gene TRBJ1-4; the match to TRBD1 covers 7 bases. The germline V gene has CDR1 SGHTS and CDR2 YDEGEE. J lost 8 bases, V lost 5 bases, and 6 bases had no gene match. The CDR3 covers 13 residues. The CDR3 protein is CASRSSGGEKLFF. The CDR3 DNA reads as TGTGCCAGCAGATCGTCAGGGGGGGAAAAACTGTTTTTT.

This chain joins TRBV7-9 and TRBJ2-5; D is perhaps TRBD1 (5 bases). The CDR3 covers 14 residues. CDR1 SEHNR and CDR2 FQNEAQ come from the germline V gene (reference sequence). Trimming left V 2 bases short and J 4 bases short, with 11 bases between. The CDR3 region is CASSLTMGLETQYF. CDR3 sequence (DNA): TGTGCCAGCAGCTTAACCATGGGGCTAGAGACCCAGTACTTC.

This clone has a handful of counts. V gene TRBV14 combines with J gene TRBJ1-6, with D perhaps TRBD1 (6 bases). Trimming removed 0 bases from V and 7 bases from J, with 10 bases in between. The CDR3 has 15 residues. Germline V gene data show CDR1 as SGHDN and CDR2 as FVKESK. The CDR3 spells CASSQDGQGNSPLHF. In DNA, the CDR3 is TGTGCCAGCAGCCAAGACGGGCAGGGGAATTCACCCCTCCACTTT.

The genes are TRBV10-1 and TRBJ1-1; D is undetermined. CDR3 length equals 13 residues. CDR1 and CDR2 (germline): WNHNN, SYGVQD (reference sequence). V shed 5 bases and J shed 0 bases, with 7 bases lying between them. The CDR3 region is CASSSVLNTEAFF. CDR3 nucleotide sequence: TGCGCCAGCAGTTCCGTATTGAACACTGAAGCTTTCTTT.

The rearrangement uses TRBV7-2 and TRBJ2-1; 11 nucleotides agree with TRBD2. The CDR3 consists of 15 residues. With V trimmed by 6 bases and J by 4 bases, 5 bases remained unmatched. Germline V gives CDR1 SGHTA, CDR2 FQGNSA. CDR3 in DNA: TGTGCCAGCAGATACGGGACTAGCGGATACAATGAGCAGTTCTTC. Translating it yields CASRYGTSGYNEQFF.

The rearrangement uses TRBV5-1 and TRBJ2-1; possible D gene TRBD2, 5 bases. Germline V gene data show CDR1 as SGHRS and CDR2 as YFSETQ. Trimming removed 4 bases from V and 7 bases from J, with 18 bases in between. The CDR3 totals 15 residues. This chain's CDR3 is CASSVTIEIPNEQFF. CDR3 sequence (DNA): TGCGCCAGCAGCGTGACTATTGAGATACCGAATGAGCAGTTCTTC.

Note on this clone: Germline and junction disagree at one end, which may indicate a read error. The rearrangement links TRBV7-9 to TRBJ1-1, with D uncertain. The germline gives CDR1 SEHNR, CDR2 FQNEAQ (reference sequence). The length of the CDR3 is 14 residues. CDR3 protein: CSSSLGQMNTEAFF. The CDR3 DNA sequence: TGTTCCAGCAGCTTAGGGCAGATGAACACTGAAGCTTTCTTT.

This rearrangement joins TRBV7-9 to TRBJ2-7; D may be TRBD2 (5 bases). Trimming took off 10 bases at V and 4 bases at J, with 11 bases between the two ends. CDR3 length: 11 amino acids. Germline assignment: CDR1 SEHNR and CDR2 FQNEAQ (reference sequence). CDR3 bases: TGTGCCACCTCGCGGGCTTACGAGCAGTACTTC. Translated: CATSRAYEQYF.

This chain links TRBV6-5 with TRBJ1-5; possibly TRBD1 for D (6 bases). The CDR3 totals 13 residues. Germline CDR1 and CDR2: MNHEY and SVGAGI. The V end was cut by 8 bases, the J end by 5 bases, with 13 bases between. CDR3 nucleotide sequence: TGTGCCAGCGGTACCAGGGGATATCAGCCCCAGCATTTT. It specifies CASGTRGYQPQHF.

The J gene is TRBJ1-6, the V gene TRBV7-3; D call uncertain. Trimming removed 4 bases from V and 8 bases from J, with 15 bases in between. Germline assignment: CDR1 SGHTA and CDR2 FQGTGA. The CDR3 runs 15 residues. The CDR3 is CASSYTPGSDSPLHF. The CDR3 coding sequence is TGTGCCAGCAGCTACACCCCCGGGTCGGATTCACCCCTCCACTTT.

This clone showed up just a few times. The chain uses TRBV15 and TRBJ2-5; weak D call: TRBD1 (5 bases). Judging by the DNA end, TRBJ2-7 fits better; the J call may be wrong. This CDR3 is built from 15 residues. Germline lookup yields CDR1 LNHNV and CDR2 YYDKDF (reference sequence). CDR3 in amino acids: CATSRDPQGSYEQYF. The CDR3 bases are TGTGCCACCAGCAGAGATCCCCAGGGTTCCTACGAGCAGTACTTC.

The CDR3 spells CASSRGGAGGQHEQYF. In DNA, the CDR3 is TGTGCCAGCAGTCGAGGAGGGGCGGGGGGCCAGCACGAGCAGTACTTC. This chain links TRBV5-4 with TRBJ2-7; 8 bases are a match to TRBD2. The CDR3 length is 16 residues. CDR1 and CDR2 (germline): SGHNT, YYREEE (reference sequence). Unmatched junction bases numbered 15, after V lost 5 bases and J lost 5 bases.

The chain employs TRBV18 and TRBJ2-1; 7 bases agree with TRBD2. The CDR3 totals 13 residues. Germline V gene lookup returns CDR1 KGHSH and CDR2 LQKENI. J gave up 9 bases and V 6 bases, and 8 bases lay outside the gene matches. Written as DNA, the CDR3 is TGTGCCAGCTCCCTCCGGGGGGAGGCTGAGCAGTTCTTC. Protein: CASSLRGEAEQFF.

For the CDR3, the DNA is TGTGCCAGCAGCACGATCATGGGACAGGGAATTGGCTACACCTTC. Its protein product is CASSTIMGQGIGYTF. The V gene is TRBV5-4, the J gene TRBJ1-2, with TRBD1 matching over 9 bases. The CDR3 sequence is 15 residues long. Germline V gene data show CDR1 as SGHNT and CDR2 as YYREEE (reference sequence). Trimming removed 4 bases from V and 7 bases from J; junction bases left unmatched: 11. Filled out from reference TRBV5-4 and TRBJ1-2, the complete variable domain reads ETGVTQSPTHLIKTRGQQVTLRCSSQSGHNTVSWYQQALGQGPQFIFQYYREEENGRGNFPPRFSGLQFPNYSSELNVNALELDDSALYLCASSTIMGQGIGYTFGSGTRLTVV.